These T cell receptor beta chains were read from a single sample in a study of blood T cell repertoires in COVID-19. Profiled with immunoSEQ multiplex PCR; TCRdb holds only in-frame clones, not every one. The table lists 85,000 to 95,000 clones, more than 70% of them singletons. Sequencing was done on a sample of peripheral blood. Source of these receptors: a human donor in a cohort sampled during active COVID-19. Each CDR3 is given with its conserved first and last residue. A D gene is named only where the DNA matches it firmly. Size tells how often a clone was seen (once, few, many) or the class of an expanded clone, and some rows leave it out.

TRBV6-5	TRBJ1-2	NA	once	14	TGTGCCAGCAGTTACGCGCGGGGGGAGTATGGCTACACCTTC	CASSYARGEYGYTF
TRBV6-5	TRBJ1-1	NA	NA	14	TGTGCCAGCAGCCTAGAGGCAGGGATGACTGAAGCTTTCTTT	CASSLEAGMTEAFF
TRBV11-2	TRBJ1-5	TRBD1	NA	17	TGTGCCAGCAGCCACGGACAGGGGGGCAATAAGGGTCAGCCCCAGCATTTT	CASSHGQGGNKGQPQHF
TRBV7-9	TRBJ1-5	NA	few	13	TGTGCCAGCAGCCCGAACAGGGATCAGCCCCAGCATTTT	CASSPNRDQPQHF
TRBV5-4	TRBJ2-5	TRBD2	NA	13	TGTGCCAGCAGCACCGGGGGAGGGGAGACCCAGTACTTC	CASSTGGGETQYF
TRBV24-1	TRBJ2-1	TRBD2	once	19	TGTGCCACCAGTGATCAGCTACCAACACGGGGACTAGCGGGTAATGAGCAGTTCTTC	CATSDQLPTRGLAGNEQFF
TRBV29-1	TRBJ2-3	TRBD1	NA	14	TGCAGCGGAGGGTCAGGGGGCGGCACAGATACGCAGTATTTT	CSGGSGGGTDTQYF
TRBV19	TRBJ2-7	TRBD2	once	14	TGTGCCAGTAGTCCCCTAGCGGGGACCTACGAGCAGTACTTC	CASSPLAGTYEQYF
TRBV28	TRBJ1-1	NA	few	15	TGTGCCAGCAGTACGCTGCGGGAATGGAACACTGAAGCTTTCTTT	CASSTLREWNTEAFF
TRBV29-1	TRBJ1-2	TRBD1	NA	14	TGCAGCGTGGCCCGGGACAGGGGATTAGATGGCTACACCTTC	CSVARDRGLDGYTF
TRBV7-8	TRBJ2-5	TRBD1	once	13	TGTGCCAGCAGCACTTCTGGGACAGGGAAGGAGTACTTC	CASSTSGTGKEYF